This T cell receptor (beta chain) was captured by sequencing in a study of identical twins. Comments on this clonotype: Its antigen is unidentified.

Germline CDR1 is SEHNR and CDR2 is FQNEAQ (reference sequence). The CDR3 is 14 residues long. V was cut by 2 bases and J by 8 bases, with 14 bases left in between. In TCRdb, the 5' RACE reads were re-called with MiXCR into one record per CDR3 protein. The sample yields 500,000 or so distinct CDR3 sequences, around 20% seen once. General study results and limits: The models systematically underestimated how much out-of-frame TCR alpha was shared in monozygotic twins.

This same sample was also taken into another study, of T cells expressing NK-cell markers. That source notes: Sorted CD3+CD56-NKG2C+, CD3+CD56+NKG2C+ and CD3+CD56+NKG2C- T cells supplied the TCR beta repertoires.

The clonotype originates from a woman aged 18 to 35 in good health. Sequenced sample: CD4+ T cells sorted from blood. The gene calls are TRBV7-9 and TRBJ2-3, with TRBD1 as a possible D gene (6 bases). As DNA, the CDR3 is TGTGCCAGCAGCTTAATGGGGGCTGATGGTACGCAGTATTTT. Translation: CASSLMGADGTQYF. The full variable domain, its missing parts supplied by reference TRBV7-9 and TRBJ2-3, is DTGVSQNPRHKITKRGQNVTFRCDPISEHNRLYWYRQTLGQGPEFLTYFQNEAQLEKSRLLSDRFSAERPKGSFSTLEIQRTEQGDSAMYLCASSLMGADGTQYFGPGTRLTVL.